This T cell receptor (beta chain) was found in a study of blood T cells in healthy people across ages. The study's findings and limits: A greater number of naive CD4+ cells and higher diversity distinguished long-lived donors from aged donors.

For the second PCR, which ran for 7 to 11 cycles, a sample-barcoded 5' primer and a J-beta primer mix were used. Every cDNA molecule bore a tag from a template-switch adaptor containing 12 random nucleotides. TCRdb re-derived calls from the 5' RACE reads in MiXCR, one entry per CDR3 protein. Among about 1.6 million distinct CDR3 sequences listed, roughly 30% were seen once. The donors, all healthy, were Caucasians living in Russia, aged roughly 6 to 100. Approximately 10 milliliters was the volume of peripheral blood drawn from each donor. There are 15 residues in the CDR3. The germline gives CDR1 SGHDT, CDR2 YYEEEE. With V trimmed by 1 base and J by 1 base, 4 bases remained unmatched. As concerns this clonotype: The antigen remains undetermined.

This chain links TRBV5-6 with TRBJ1-1; 7 nucleotides match TRBD1. This TCR derives from a woman aged 25 to 39 in good health. What was sequenced was blood. CDR3 amino acids: CASSLFWTGNTEAFF. The CDR3 DNA reads TGTGCCAGCAGCTTGTTTTGGACAGGGAACACTGAAGCTTTCTTT.